The 5 T cell receptor beta chains presented below share a single source sample, sequenced in a study of human T cells and chemical hapten exposure. TCRdb re-derived calls from the RACE reads in MiXCR, one entry per CDR3 protein. The sample gives approximately 82,000 distinct CDR3 sequences, 12% of which show up once; 3.5% is in the top ten. Time point: patch test 1, 2 weeks after DPC sensitization. The treatment denotes: therapeutic diphenylcyclopropenone sensitization with weekly scalp DPC. The material sequenced was whole blood, taken in connection with sensitization to the hapten diphenylcyclopropenone (DPC). These receptors all come from an older woman with alopecia areata. Some clones in this sample may be carry-over from other donors' samples.

V is TRBV12-3 or TRBV12-4 and J is TRBJ2-7; D is unclear. The CDR3 loop spans 14 amino acids. V lost 3 bases and J lost 7, with 16 bases in between. The CDR3 loop is CASSFTAGPREQYF. The CDR3 coding sequence is TGTGCCAGCAGTTTTACGGCAGGACCTAGAGAGCAGTACTTC.

The sample holds many counts of this clonotype. The J gene is TRBJ2-5, the V gene TRBV6-6; D is ambiguous. V lost 2 bases and J lost 6, with 4 bases in between. This CDR3 has 11 amino acids. Germline V CDR1 and CDR2: MNHNY, SVGAGI (reference sequence). DNA of the CDR3: TGTGCCAGCAGTTACGGGCAGACCCAGTACTTC. Encoded protein: CASSYGQTQYF.

This clonotype was recorded at least ten times. V gene TRBV5-1 combines with J gene TRBJ1-1; D is perhaps TRBD1 (5 bases). CDR3 length: 14 amino acids. The germline CDR1 and CDR2 sequences are SGHRS and YFSETQ. V dropped 5 bases and J dropped 3 bases, with 14 bases sitting between them. The CDR3 reads CASSWQGLDTEAFF. Here the CDR3 DNA reads TGCGCCAGCAGTTGGCAGGGCCTGGACACTGAAGCTTTCTTT.

J is TRBJ1-4 and V is TRBV29-1; 7 nucleotides align to TRBD1. The CDR3 is 13 amino acids. With V trimmed by 6 bases and J by 5 bases, 6 bases remained unmatched. In germline, CDR1 is SQVTM, CDR2 ANQGSEA. The DNA for the CDR3 is TGCAGCGTCGGGGACAGCTCAAATGAAAAACTGTTTTTT. Protein product: CSVGDSSNEKLFF. Filled out from reference TRBV29-1 and TRBJ1-4, the complete variable domain reads SAVISQKPSRDICQRGTSLTIQCQVDSQVTMMFWYRQQPGQSLTLIATANQGSEATYESGFVIDKFPISRPNLTFSTLTVSNMSPEDSSIYLCSVGDSSNEKLFFGSGTQLSVL.

The genes are TRBV12-3 or TRBV12-4 and TRBJ1-1; D gene uncertain. V lost 7 bases and J lost 1, with 10 bases in between. CDR3 size: 13 residues. CDR3 loop: CASTRDTNTEAFF. The CDR3 DNA follows: TGTGCCAGCACCCGTGACACGAACACTGAAGCTTTCTTT.